This TCR beta chain was recovered during a study of cytomegalovirus exposure and HLA in healthy donors. Whole-study findings and limits: CMV serostatus alone was available as immune exposure information. The study put some 150 TCR beta chains on its list as cytomegalovirus-associated. The analysis excluded some indistinguishable V segments, including TRBV6-2 and TRBV6-3.

Germline CDR1 is MNHEY and CDR2 is SMNVEV (reference sequence). V dropped 5 bases and J dropped 2; count of bases not matched to a gene: 5. The CDR3 is 14 residues long. PCR primers comprised 60 Vbeta and 13 Jbeta primers. Original handling: Later, tens of millions of unique TCR beta chains were counted in an analysis, and approximately 9.9 million of them were shared. Sequencing used immunoSEQ multiplex PCR; TCRdb keeps in-frame clones, though not all of them. V, J and clone size were drawn from that table, and D and trimming were deduced from the DNA. This sample carries roughly 80,000 clones, 62% of them seen once, and the ten largest clones take approximately 4%. A remark on this clone: The antigen remains undetermined.

The TCR comes from a male donor in good health and CMV-seropositive. Source material: PBMCs. The rearrangement joins TRBV27 to TRBJ2-7, with 8 positions matching TRBD1. CDR3 residues: CASSPGTGPYEQYF. CDR3 sequence (DNA): TGTGCCAGCAGTCCGGGGACAGGTCCCTACGAGCAGTACTTC.